The entry below gives a single T cell receptor beta chain sequence along with its context. The antigen is not known. Using immunoSEQ multiplex PCR, the repertoire was profiled, and TCRdb retains in-frame clones only, with some absent. Of 60,000 to 85,000 clones listed, 77% were seen once; the top ten hold 1.6%. The entry originates in a study of OX40 agonist ivuxolimab in advanced cancers. About the study: Males comprised approximately 81% of the group, whose mean age was 60 years (range roughly 23 to 80). Study-level results: The mean number of expanded clones was higher in CD8+ T cells than in CD4+. Relatively little clonal expansion, among the lowest observed, appeared in partial responders at 0.1-3.0 mg/kg.

Autoimmune disease history or systemic immunosuppression barred patients. The clonotype originates from an adult with an advanced solid tumor such as melanoma, head and neck, liver or kidney cancer. Sample: CD4+ or CD8+ T cells sorted from blood, taken in a trial of the OX40 agonist ivuxolimab.

In DNA form, the CDR3 reads TGTGCCAGCAGCCCACCTAGCGGGGCGGAGACCCAGTACTTC. Encoded protein: CASSPPSGAETQYF. V gene TRBV11-2 combines with J gene TRBJ2-5; 9 positions agree with TRBD2. Unmatched junction bases numbered 6, after V lost 5 bases and J lost 5 bases. Germline V CDR1 and CDR2: SGHAT, FQNNGV. The CDR3 extends over 14 amino acids.